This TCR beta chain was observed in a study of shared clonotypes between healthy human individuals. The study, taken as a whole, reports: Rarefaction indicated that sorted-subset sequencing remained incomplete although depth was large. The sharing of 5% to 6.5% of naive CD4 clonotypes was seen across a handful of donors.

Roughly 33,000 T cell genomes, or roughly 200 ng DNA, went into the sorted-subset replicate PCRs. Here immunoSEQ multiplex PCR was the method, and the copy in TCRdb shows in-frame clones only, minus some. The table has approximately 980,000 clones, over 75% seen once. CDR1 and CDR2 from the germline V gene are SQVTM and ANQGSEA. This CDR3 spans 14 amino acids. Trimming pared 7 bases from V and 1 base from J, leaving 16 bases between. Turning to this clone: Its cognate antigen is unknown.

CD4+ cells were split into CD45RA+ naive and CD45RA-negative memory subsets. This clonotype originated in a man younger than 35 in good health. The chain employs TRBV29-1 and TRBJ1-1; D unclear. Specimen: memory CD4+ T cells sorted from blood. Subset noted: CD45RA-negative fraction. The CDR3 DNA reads TGCAGCGGTACCGAGAACGGACGGAACACTGAAGCTTTCTTT. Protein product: CSGTENGRNTEAFF. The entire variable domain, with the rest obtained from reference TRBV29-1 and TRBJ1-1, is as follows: SAVISQKPSRDICQRGTSLTIQCQVDSQVTMMFWYRQQPGQSLTLIATANQGSEATYESGFVIDKFPISRPNLTFSTLTVSNMSPEDSSIYLCSGTENGRNTEAFFGQGTRLTVV.